What follows are 20 T cell receptor beta chains derived from one specimen sequenced in a study of blood T cells in healthy people across ages. The authors ran a second PCR of about 7 to 11 cycles using a sample-barcoded 5' primer and a J-beta primer mix. TCRdb re-called the 5' RACE reads through MiXCR, storing one row per CDR3 protein. Here the sample spans approximately 780,000 distinct CDR3 sequences, 20% to 30% being singletons. The sample was also reused in another study, on T cells of mothers and their children.

The sample was blood. The receptor source for this set is a boy aged 5 to 17 in good health.

This clonotype was counted only a few times. The chain links TRBV9 to TRBJ1-2, with unresolved D. In germline, CDR1 is SGDLS, CDR2 YYNGEE. Trimming took off 4 bases at V and 8 bases at J, with 18 bases between the two ends. The length of the CDR3 is 14 residues. The DNA of the CDR3 is TGTGCCAGCAGCCCTCGCTTCGGGGTGGAGGGCTACACCTTC. It is translated as CASSPRFGVEGYTF.

The CDR3 nucleotides are TGCGCCAGCAGCTTGGCGGGCCGACGGGCGAGTAATGAGCAGTTCTTC. Its translation: CASSLAGRRASNEQFF. The chain recombines TRBV5-1 with TRBJ2-1; unclear D gene. CDR3 length: 16 residues. Germline loops: CDR1 SGHRS, CDR2 YFSETQ. V lost 0 bases and J 7 bases, leaving 17 bases between the germline ends.

This clonotype was counted only a few times. J is TRBJ2-3 and V is TRBV5-1; no firm D call. V was shortened by 3 bases and J by 2 bases, with 13 bases between the two germline ends. Germline V gene lookup returns CDR1 SGHRS and CDR2 YFSETQ. This CDR3 contains 15 residues. CDR3 sequence (DNA): TGCGCCAGCAGCTCCGAGGCAGGATCCACAGATACGCAGTATTTT. Amino acid sequence: CASSSEAGSTDTQYF.

The gene calls are TRBV20-1 and TRBJ1-2, with TRBD1 matching over 8 bases. The CDR3 runs 13 residues. Germline V gene lookup returns CDR1 DFQATT and CDR2 SNEGSKA (reference sequence). J gave up 4 bases and V 5 bases, and 6 bases lay outside the gene matches. CDR3 DNA: TGCAGTGCTTACGGACAGGGCGCCTATGGCTACACCTTC. Protein: CSAYGQGAYGYTF.

The rearrangement links TRBV12-3 or TRBV12-4 to TRBJ2-7; D is perhaps TRBD1 (6 bases). This CDR3 is built from 15 residues. The V end was cut by 6 bases, the J end by 0 bases, with 15 bases between. CDR3 coding DNA: TGTGCCAGCAGAGGTACCGGGACAACCTCCTACGAGCAGTACTTC. Amino acid sequence: CASRGTGTTSYEQYF.

The chain combines TRBV7-3 with TRBJ2-1; 7 bases fit TRBD2. The CDR3 consists of 14 residues. Germline CDR1 SGHTA, CDR2 FQGTGA. Losses at the gene ends were 5 bases for V and 7 bases for J; bases not matched to a gene: 8. The chain's CDR3 is CASSPGGSENEQFF. CDR3 nucleotides: TGTGCCAGCAGCCCCGGGGGGTCGGAGAATGAGCAGTTCTTC.

This chain links TRBV7-9 with TRBJ2-6, with D unclear. CDR1 SEHNR and CDR2 FQNEAQ come from the germline V gene (reference sequence). The CDR3 consists of 14 residues. Deletions cut 8 bases from V and 0 bases from J, with 8 bases between. CDR3 coding DNA: TGTGCCAGCCCCTCTAACTCTGGGGCCAACGTCCTGACTTTC. This sequence encodes CASPSNSGANVLTF.

This clonotype was detected a few times. The rearrangement uses TRBV2 and TRBJ1-5; D not resolved. Germline values: CDR1 SNHLY, CDR2 FYNNEI. The V gene lost 7 bases and the J gene lost 0 bases, with 13 bases spanning the gap. The CDR3 sequence is 15 residues long. The CDR3 bases are TGTGCCAGCACCCCGGTCCCACTTAGCAATCAGCCCCAGCATTTT. It translates to CASTPVPLSNQPQHF.

This clonotype has a handful of counts. The chain has TRBV4-2 and TRBJ1-5, with D uncertain. The CDR3 sequence is 14 residues long. CDR1 is LGHNA, CDR2 YNFKEQ, per germline. The V end was cut by 3 bases, the J end by 3 bases, with 9 bases between. CDR3 bases: TGTGCCAGCAGCCAGTTTCGAGACAATCAGCCCCAGCATTTT. Translating gives CASSQFRDNQPQHF.

The CDR3, as DNA: TGTGCCAGCAGGGACAGGGGGGAGATGAACACTGAAGCTTTCTTT. It yields the protein CASRDRGEMNTEAFF. J is TRBJ1-1 and V is TRBV6-2 or TRBV6-3, with 10 bases aligning to TRBD1. V was pared by 6 bases and J by 0 bases, with 4 bases of the junction left unmatched. Germline V lookup: CDR1 MNHEY, CDR2 SVGEGT. This CDR3 contains 15 residues.

This sequence joins TRBV5-1 and TRBJ1-1; D may be TRBD1 (6 bases). The CDR3 covers 17 residues. In germline, CDR1 is SGHRS, CDR2 YFSETQ. V lost 4 bases to trimming and J lost 0 bases, with 19 bases between them. CDR3 sequence reads: CASSPWVRQEMNTEAFF. CDR3 DNA: TGCGCCAGCAGCCCGTGGGTCCGACAGGAAATGAACACTGAAGCTTTCTTT.

The gene calls are TRBV20-1 and TRBJ2-5; 9 bases align to TRBD2. The DNA end is a closer match to TRBJ2-1, so the J assignment may be wrong. CDR3 length: 12 residues. Per the germline V gene, CDR1 is DFQATT and CDR2 is SNEGSKA (reference sequence). Here the CDR3 reads CRGRGGQNEQFF. The CDR3 DNA is TGCAGAGGGCGGGGGGGCCAGAATGAGCAGTTCTTC.

Comment on this clonotype: One junction end does not reproduce the germline sequence, and a read error may be involved. The V gene is TRBV4-2, the J gene TRBJ2-5; D is tentatively TRBD1 or TRBD2 (6 bases each). This CDR3 is 15 amino acids long. CDR1 and CDR2 (germline): LGHNA, YNFKEQ. CDR3 region: CASSQVGGLQETRYF. CDR3 DNA: TGTGCCAGCAGCCAAGTGGGGGGCCTCCAAGAGACCCGGTACTTC.

This chain links TRBV11-2 with TRBJ1-4; TRBD1 matches 8 bases. The junction had 7 bases not matched to a gene; V was cut back by 5 bases and J by 8 bases. From germline, CDR1 is SGHAT and CDR2 FQNNGV. The length of the CDR3 is 14 residues. This chain's CDR3 is CASSQTGVGEKLFF. Written as DNA, the CDR3 is TGTGCCAGCAGCCAGACAGGGGTGGGCGAAAAACTGTTTTTT.

This clonotype was recorded a few times. The rearrangement uses TRBV20-1 and TRBJ2-5; D remains unclear. The better agreement between TRBJ2-7 and the DNA end casts doubt on the J call. The CDR3 is 13 residues long. Germline CDR1 reads DFQATT; CDR2 reads SNEGSKA (reference sequence). The CDR3 DNA reads as TGCAGTGCTAGCGAGACAAGCTCCTACGAGCAGTACTTC. It is translated as CSASETSSYEQYF.

This clonotype was observed a few times. CDR3 DNA sequence: TGTGCCAGCAGCAAAGGCGGCTGTCTACGGAAGACCCAGTACTTC. It encodes CASSKGGCLRKTQYF. The V call is TRBV21-1, the J call TRBJ2-5; TRBD1 was called by the table and not checked on the DNA. TRBV21-1 is a listed pseudogene. CDR3 size: 15 residues.

This clonotype has only a few counts. J is TRBJ2-1 and V is TRBV10-2; D uncertain. Trimming removed 4 bases at V and 0 bases at J, with 10 bases between. CDR3 length: 15 residues. Germline V gives CDR1 WSHSY, CDR2 SAAADI. The chain's CDR3 is CASSGARSSYNEQFF. The CDR3 coding sequence is TGCGCCAGCAGTGGGGCCCGGAGCTCCTACAATGAGCAGTTCTTC.

The chain carries TRBV30 and TRBJ1-3; D unclear. V lost 8 bases to trimming and J lost 4 bases, with 12 bases between them. The germline V gene encodes CDR1 GTSNPN and CDR2 SVGIG (reference sequence). The CDR3 loop spans 12 amino acids. The CDR3 nucleotides read TGTGCCGGCACCTCGGTGGGAAACACCATATATTTT. It codes for CAGTSVGNTIYF.

This clonotype was detected a few times. The chain uses TRBV12-3 or TRBV12-4 and TRBJ2-4; D remains unclear. This CDR3 is built from 14 residues. The V gene lost 4 bases and the J gene lost 3 bases, with 10 bases spanning the gap. The CDR3 DNA reads as TGTGCCAGCAGTTCGCTGGACGGCAAAAACATTCAGTACTTC. This codes for CASSSLDGKNIQYF.

This sequence joins TRBV21-1 and TRBJ2-7; no check of the table's D call, TRBD2, against the DNA was made. TRBV21-1 is a pseudogene segment. The CDR3 is 15 amino acids. Here the CDR3 reads CASSKVALDGYEQYF. As DNA, the CDR3 is TGTGCCAGCAGCAAAGTGGCCCTCGATGGTTACGAGCAGTACTTC.